A selection of T cell receptor beta chains follows, all from one sample in a study of T cells in Graves' hyperthyroidism and ophthalmopathy. Using its own MiXCR run on the multiplex PCR reads, TCRdb lists one record per CDR3 protein. Of about 500,000 distinct CDR3 sequences listed, 15% to 20% are singletons. The specimen sequenced was blood. All receptors come from a woman in her thirties with Graves' ophthalmopathy. The CDR3 runs from the conserved cysteine through the conserved F or W. Each record gives: clone size, D gene, J gene, V gene, CDR3 protein, CDR3 DNA. D genes are given only for firm matches. Clone sizes are given selectively: once, few, many, or a class where the clone is expanded.

- TRBD2 TRBJ2-3 TRBV9 CASSVATGLAGDTQYF TGTGCCAGCAGCGTAGCTACCGGACTAGCGGGAGATACGCAGTATTTT
many - TRBJ2-7 TRBV20-1 CSARVGVSTYEQYF TGCAGTGCTAGAGTTGGGGTTTCCACCTACGAGCAGTACTTC
many - TRBJ2-7 TRBV28 CASSVSSYEQYF TGTGCCAGCAGCGTCAGCTCCTACGAGCAGTACTTC
few - TRBJ2-1 TRBV6-2/TRBV6-3 CASSYNQYPYNEQFF TGTGCCAGCAGTTACAATCAGTACCCCTACAATGAGCAGTTCTTC
- - TRBJ2-6 TRBV4-2 CASSQDGSAGANVLTF TGTGCCAGCAGCCAAGATGGGAGTGCTGGGGCCAACGTCCTGACTTTC
- TRBD1 TRBJ1-2 TRBV6-1 CASRPGTGGYYGYTF TGTGCCAGCAGGCCCGGGACAGGGGGCTACTATGGCTACACCTTC
many - TRBJ2-7 TRBV28 CATKEAAKGEQYF TGTGCCACCAAAGAAGCGGCCAAGGGCGAGCAGTACTTC
many TRBD1 TRBJ1-1 TRBV5-5 CASIRDRVNTEAFF TGTGCCAGCATCCGGGACAGGGTGAACACTGAAGCTTTCTTT
few - TRBJ2-5 TRBV20-1 CSALGPEAYF TGCAGTGCGTTAGGACCAGAGGCGTACTTC
many - TRBJ1-2 TRBV28 CASSLGRNLGYGYTF TGTGCCAGCAGTTTAGGGAGGAACCTCGGGTATGGCTACACCTTC
many TRBD2 TRBJ2-1 TRBV9 CASSVELAGGNEQFF TGTGCCAGCAGCGTAGAGCTAGCGGGAGGAAATGAGCAGTTCTTC
- TRBD2 TRBJ2-3 TRBV20-1 CSASLLAGVIDTQYF TGCAGTGCTAGCCTACTAGCGGGAGTTATAGATACGCAGTATTTT
few - TRBJ2-7 TRBV6-1 CASSEDSSYEQYF TGTGCCAGCAGTGAAGACAGCTCCTACGAGCAGTACTTC
many TRBD1 TRBJ2-3 TRBV30 CAWNAQGWTDTQYF TGTGCCTGGAATGCACAGGGGTGGACAGATACGCAGTATTTT
- TRBD1 TRBJ2-3 TRBV7-9 CASSQGVGVPGTDTQYF TGTGCCAGCAGCCAGGGGGTTGGGGTTCCGGGCACAGATACGCAGTATTTT
many - TRBJ2-7 TRBV5-1 CASSLERGATYEQYF TGCGCCAGCAGCTTGGAACGGGGGGCCACCTACGAGCAGTACTTC
few - TRBJ2-7 TRBV7-9 CASSLATAYEQYF TGTGCCAGCAGCTTAGCGACCGCCTACGAGCAGTACTTC